The present TCR beta chain was sequenced within a study of T cell responses to AZD1222 COVID-19 vaccine. General study results and limits: No repertoire was sampled before or during the peak T cell response, only after it.

The assay was immunoSEQ multiplex PCR, and TCRdb's table has in-frame clones only and misses some. The sample carries 43,000 or so clones, about nine tenths recorded once. For this clone: The antigen remains undetermined.

The CDR3 has 14 residues. V dropped 1 base and J dropped 4; count of bases not matched to a gene: 0. In germline, CDR1 is LGHDT, CDR2 YNNKEL (reference sequence). The source of this sequence is an adult who received the AZD1222 COVID-19 vaccine. The sample here was peripheral blood, taken 28 days after the second AZD1222 dose. The chain recombines TRBV3-1 (or the pseudogene TRBV3-2) with TRBJ1-2; 10 bases map to TRBD1. CDR3 DNA: TGTGCCAGCAGCCAAGGGACAGGGGGCTATGGCTACACCTTC. It codes for CASSQGTGGYGYTF.